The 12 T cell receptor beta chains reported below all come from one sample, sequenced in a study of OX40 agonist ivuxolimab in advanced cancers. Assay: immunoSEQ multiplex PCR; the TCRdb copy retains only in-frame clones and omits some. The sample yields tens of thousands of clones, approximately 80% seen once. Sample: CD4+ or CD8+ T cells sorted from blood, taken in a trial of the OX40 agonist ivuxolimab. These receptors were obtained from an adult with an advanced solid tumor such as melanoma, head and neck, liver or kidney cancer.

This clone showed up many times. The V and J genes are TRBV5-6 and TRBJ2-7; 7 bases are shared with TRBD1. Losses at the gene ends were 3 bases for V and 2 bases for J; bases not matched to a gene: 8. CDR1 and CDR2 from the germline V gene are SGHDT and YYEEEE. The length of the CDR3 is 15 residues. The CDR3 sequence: CASSSTTGLTYEQYF. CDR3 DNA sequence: TGTGCCAGCAGCTCCACGACAGGGCTAACCTACGAGCAGTACTTC.

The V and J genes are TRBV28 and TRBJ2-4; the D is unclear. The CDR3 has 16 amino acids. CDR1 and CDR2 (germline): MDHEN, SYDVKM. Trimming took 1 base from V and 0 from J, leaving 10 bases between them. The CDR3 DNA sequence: TGTGCCAGCAGTTTATCCATGACTCGAGCCAAAAACATTCAGTACTTC. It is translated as CASSLSMTRAKNIQYF.

CDR3 bases: TGTGCCAGTAGTATAGAGGGTCGAGGCACAGATACGCAGTATTTT. Translated, it gives CASSIEGRGTDTQYF. The rearrangement links TRBV19 to TRBJ2-3; D gene unclear. The CDR3 contains 15 residues. Trimming shortened V by 0 bases and J by 1 base, and 8 bases separated the two germline ends. CDR1 LNHDA and CDR2 SQIVND come from the germline V gene (reference sequence).

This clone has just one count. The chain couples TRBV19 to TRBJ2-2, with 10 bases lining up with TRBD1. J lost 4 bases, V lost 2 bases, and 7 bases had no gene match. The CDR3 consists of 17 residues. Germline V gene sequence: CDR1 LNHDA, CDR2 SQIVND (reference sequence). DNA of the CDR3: TGTGCCAGTAGTATAATTCCCGGACAGGGGGGCACCGGGGAGCTGTTTTTT. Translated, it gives CASSIIPGQGGTGELFF.

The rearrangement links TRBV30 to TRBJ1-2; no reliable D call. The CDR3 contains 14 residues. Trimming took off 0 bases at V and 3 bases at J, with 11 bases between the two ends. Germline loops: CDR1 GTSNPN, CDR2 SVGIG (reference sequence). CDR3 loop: CAWSVSRFYYGYTF. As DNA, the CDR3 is TGTGCCTGGAGTGTATCGAGGTTCTACTATGGCTACACCTTC.

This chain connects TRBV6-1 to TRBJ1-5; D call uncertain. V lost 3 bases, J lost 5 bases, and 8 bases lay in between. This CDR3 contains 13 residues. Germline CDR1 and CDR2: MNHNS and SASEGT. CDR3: CASSDEIYQPQHF. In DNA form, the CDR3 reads TGTGCCAGCAGTGACGAGATATATCAGCCCCAGCATTTT.

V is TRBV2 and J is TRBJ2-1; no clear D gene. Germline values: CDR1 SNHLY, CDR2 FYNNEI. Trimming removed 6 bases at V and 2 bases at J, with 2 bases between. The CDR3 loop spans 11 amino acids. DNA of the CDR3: TGTGCCAGCAGCACCTACAATGAGCAGTTCTTC. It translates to CASSTYNEQFF.

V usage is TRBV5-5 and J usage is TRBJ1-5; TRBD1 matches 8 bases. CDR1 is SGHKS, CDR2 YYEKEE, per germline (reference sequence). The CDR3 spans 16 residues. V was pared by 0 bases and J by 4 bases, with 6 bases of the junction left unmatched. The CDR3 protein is CASSLATGGRNQPQHF. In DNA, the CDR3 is TGTGCCAGCAGCTTGGCCACAGGGGGACGTAATCAGCCCCAGCATTTT.

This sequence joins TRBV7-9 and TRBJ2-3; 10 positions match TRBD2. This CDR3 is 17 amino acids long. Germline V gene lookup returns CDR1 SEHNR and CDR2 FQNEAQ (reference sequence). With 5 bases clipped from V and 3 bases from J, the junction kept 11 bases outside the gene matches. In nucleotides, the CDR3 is TGTGCCAGCAGCCCTCCCTCCGGACTAGCGGTTACAGATACGCAGTATTTT. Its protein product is CASSPPSGLAVTDTQYF.

The DNA of the CDR3 is TGTGCCAGTAGATACGACAGGGCTGATGACGAGCAGTACTTC. It translates to CASRYDRADDEQYF. This chain connects TRBV19 to TRBJ2-7; 7 bases agree with TRBD1. CDR1 LNHDA and CDR2 SQIVND come from the germline V gene (reference sequence). The CDR3 is 14 amino acids. Losses at the gene ends were 6 bases for V and 5 bases for J; bases not matched to a gene: 10.

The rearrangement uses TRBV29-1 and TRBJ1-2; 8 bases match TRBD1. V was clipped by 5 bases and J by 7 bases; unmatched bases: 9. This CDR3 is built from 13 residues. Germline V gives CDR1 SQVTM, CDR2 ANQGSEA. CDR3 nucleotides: TGCAGCGTTCAAGGACAGGGACTAGGTGGCTACACCTTC. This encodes CSVQGQGLGGYTF. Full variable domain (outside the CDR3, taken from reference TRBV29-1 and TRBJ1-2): SAVISQKPSRDICQRGTSLTIQCQVDSQVTMMFWYRQQPGQSLTLIATANQGSEATYESGFVIDKFPISRPNLTFSTLTVSNMSPEDSSIYLCSVQGQGLGGYTFGSGTRLTVV.

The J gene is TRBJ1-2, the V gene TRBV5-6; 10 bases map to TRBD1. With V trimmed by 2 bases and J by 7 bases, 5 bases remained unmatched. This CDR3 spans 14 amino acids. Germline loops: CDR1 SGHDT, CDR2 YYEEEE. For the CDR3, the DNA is TGTGCCAGCAGCTTTGGACAGGGGGAAGGTGGCTACACCTTC. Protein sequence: CASSFGQGEGGYTF.